This T cell receptor (beta chain) was identified during a study of a mutant IDH1 vaccine in newly diagnosed glioma. Study-level information: Vaccines began 4-6 weeks after radiotherapy alone, or with temozolomide cycles.

This clone appeared once. Its antigen is not identified. Regarding time point: week 47, end of study. Vaccine doses each comprised 300 ug of mutant IDH1 20-mer peptide, with topical imiquimod. Clones were read by immunoSEQ multiplex PCR, and TCRdb kept only the in-frame ones, dropping some. The sample gives under 60,000 clones, over 60% of which show up once; around 4.9% is in the top ten. Here the sequenced sample was PBMCs, taken from a glioma patient whose treatment included an IDH1 peptide vaccine. This sequence was found in a middle-aged woman with glioma. Some clones in this sample may be carry-over from other donors' samples.

The CDR3 DNA is TGCGCCAGCAGCCAAGTGGGGCCCAATGAGCAGTTCTTC. It specifies CASSQVGPNEQFF. The V gene is TRBV4-1, the J gene TRBJ2-1; tentative D call: TRBD1 (5 bases). This CDR3 has 13 residues. The germline V gene has CDR1 MGHRA and CDR2 YSYEKL. The V and J ends lost 1 base and 6 bases respectively, with 7 bases between them.